The clone carrying this T cell receptor (beta chain) was counted many times. What it binds is unknown. V lost 9 bases and J 2 bases, leaving 15 bases between the germline ends. The CDR3 length is 14 residues. Germline-derived CDR1 and CDR2 are KGHDR and SFDVKD. These data are taken from a study of T cells in Graves' hyperthyroidism and ophthalmopathy. General observations from the study: For ophthalmopathy, model prediction preceded onset by a median 6.5 months. The majority of expanded thyroid clonotypes above 0.001 also appeared in blood.

RNA transcripts provided the source from which TCR beta CDR3 regions were amplified. A set of HTBI primers served as the primers for a first-round RT-PCR of the TCR CDR3. A single record per CDR3 protein comes from TCRdb applying MiXCR to the multiplex PCR reads. Among hundreds of thousands of distinct CDR3 sequences listed, less than 45% were seen once. The diagnostic basis comprised clinical symptoms, serum thyroxine and TRAb, thyroid ultrasound and orbital computed tomography. The source is an adult man with Graves' disease, either hyperthyroidism or ophthalmopathy (not recorded which). The chain recombines TRBV24-1 with TRBJ1-2, with TRBD1 as a possible D gene (6 bases). The sample was peripheral blood or thyroid tissue (not recorded which). CDR3 DNA: TGTGCCACCTCGACAGGACAATCCAACTATGGCTACACCTTC. Protein: CATSTGQSNYGYTF.